This T cell receptor beta chain was captured in a study of technical replicates of blood from four donors. After removal of 3 bases from V and 2 bases from J, the junction contained 2 bases not matched to a gene. CDR3 length: 14 amino acids. CDR1 and CDR2 from the germline V gene are SGDLS and YYNGEE. Assay: immunoSEQ multiplex PCR; the TCRdb copy retains only in-frame clones and omits some. Of tens of thousands of clones listed, nearly 97% were seen once; the top ten hold approximately 0.22%. The TCR originated in a human donor in good health. Sequencing input: T cells isolated from PBMCs. The chain uses TRBV9 and TRBJ2-5; 9 positions match TRBD2. For the CDR3, the DNA is TGTGCCAGCAGCGAGACTAGCGGACAAGAGACCCAGTACTTC. Residues: CASSETSGQETQYF.